This record looks at one TCR beta chain sequence and its context. Its antigen is not known. Per germline, CDR1 SGHKS and CDR2 YYEKEE (reference sequence). V trimming: 0 bases; J trimming: 7 bases; junction bases outside the gene matches: 9. This CDR3 spans 15 amino acids. Antigen-specific CD4+ T cells were first expanded with viral peptide pools by the ViraFEST assay and only then sequenced. The authors isolated CD4+ T cells after ten to eleven days of culture. BNT162b2 vaccine or mRNA-1273 vaccine was given to participants in two doses. This sample was taken from a study of vaccination effects on CD4 cells after COVID-19. Study-level points and caveats: Only a single clone (1 of 255 vaccine-induced clones in healthy vaccinees) cross-reacted with common cold coronaviruses.

Repertoires were generated with immunoSEQ multiplex PCR, while TCRdb's copy carries only in-frame clones and drops some. This table holds roughly 70,000 clones, roughly three quarters found once. The chain employs TRBV5-5 and TRBJ1-2; TRBD1 agrees at 7 bases. This clonotype was sampled from a human donor who received a COVID-19 vaccine. The sequencing here drew on CD4+ T cells from PBMCs cultured with HCoV-OC43 spike peptides, taken after COVID-19 vaccination. Subset denoted: HCoV-OC43 spike overlapping peptide pool stimulation. CDR3 in amino acids: CASSLGVGGASGYTF. The CDR3 DNA reads TGTGCCAGCAGCTTGGGTGTAGGGGGCGCATCTGGCTACACCTTC.